This record looks at one TCR beta chain sequence and its context. Its target is unknown. The data stem from a study of yellow fever vaccine responses in identical twins. Findings and caveats of the study: Convergence reportedly seemed to mark part of the twins' vaccine T cell response, with personalization marking the rest.

One entry per CDR3 protein, called by TCRdb with MiXCR from the RT-PCR reads. The table has 15,000 to 20,000 distinct CDR3 sequences, 82% seen once; the top ten hold 1.8%. CDR1 MNHNS and CDR2 SASEGT come from the germline V gene. Trimming took 5 bases from V and 5 from J, leaving 18 bases between them. The CDR3 runs to 15 residues. This TCR derives from a woman in her late teens or twenties who received the yellow fever vaccine. The sequencing here drew on T cells from blood (PBMCs), unsorted or a sorted subset (not recorded which), taken before or after yellow fever vaccination (not recorded which). V is TRBV6-1 and J is TRBJ1-1; possibly TRBD1 for D (5 bases). This chain's CDR3 is CASSPPSGGGTEAFF. The CDR3 DNA sequence: TGTGCCAGCAGTCCCCCTTCCGGGGGGGGGACTGAAGCTTTCTTT.